This T cell receptor (beta chain) was found in a study of blood T cell repertoires in COVID-19. About the study: Samples taken during acute and convalescent COVID-19 were collected in the United States, Italy and Spain. PBMCs, B-cell-depleted T cells, or T cells provided the cDNA or gDNA that made up the material.

Original processing methods: Reference gene primers were amplified, and this amplification served to estimate nucleated cell counts. Libraries were prepared by immunoSEQ multiplex PCR; TCRdb keeps only in-frame clonotypes and omits some of them. V, J and clone size reflect that table, while D and trimming were determined from the DNA. The sample consists of about 320,000 clones, roughly 85% of them appearing once. Germline CDR1 is MDHEN and CDR2 is SYDVKM. V was clipped by 5 bases and J by 3 bases; unmatched bases: 9. This CDR3 comprises 15 residues. This clonotype was obtained from a human donor in a cohort sampled during active COVID-19. Sequenced material: peripheral blood. V and J are TRBV28 and TRBJ1-2; 7 bases are shared with TRBD1. The CDR3, as DNA: TGTGCCAGCAGTGGAGACAGGGAAATTTACTATGGCTACACCTTC. Its protein product is CASSGDREIYYGYTF.